This TCR beta chain stems from a study of long-term antiretroviral therapy in people with HIV. Comments on this clone: Its antigen is unidentified.

Trimming left V 3 bases short and J 7 bases short, with 13 bases between. The CDR3 is 13 residues long. Germline CDR1 reads MNHEY; CDR2 reads SMNVEV (reference sequence). Post-ART PBMC samples numbered at least two per donor, and pre-ART ones at least one. Specimens held about 0.9-11 million cryopreserved PBMC prior to DNA extraction. Version v3.0 of the immunoSEQ assay was performed at survey level. TCRdb's table, derived via immunoSEQ multiplex PCR, lists solely in-frame clones and lacks some. Of about 28,000 clones detected, 93% appear once; the ten largest clones hold 9% to 12%. Regarding the study as a whole: When set beside controls, HIV repertoires had CDR3 length ranges that were narrower.

The V call is TRBV27, the J call TRBJ2-7; TRBD2 might be the D (6 bases). The receptor was isolated from a man aged 40-55 years with HIV. The specimen was unsorted PBMCs, collected 6.2 years after starting antiretroviral therapy. CDR3 sequence (DNA): TGTGCCAGCAGTTTGGTGGCAGGGAGGGAGCAGTACTTC. It translates to CASSLVAGREQYF.